This is a list of T cell receptor beta chains from one sample in a study of blood T cell repertoires in COVID-19. The assay was immunoSEQ multiplex PCR, and TCRdb's table has in-frame clones only and misses some. The data contain around 250,000 clones, about 90% of them singletons. Sample: PBMCs or T cells enriched from blood (not recorded which). These receptors were obtained from a woman aged 40 to 49 who had been exposed to COVID-19. CDR3s include the opening cysteine and the closing phenylalanine or tryptophan. The D gene is left open where the match is weak. Rows may omit the clone size; those that give it use once, few, many or a size class.

v_gene	j_gene	abundance	d_gene	CDR3aa	CDR3nt
TRBV12-3/TRBV12-4	TRBJ1-1	NA	TRBD1	CASSSQQGFGAFF	TGTGCCAGCAGTTCGCAACAGGGGTTTGGAGCTTTCTTT
TRBV28	TRBJ2-7	NA	NA	CASSLSGSVGEQYF	TGTGCCAGCAGTTTATCAGGGTCGGTAGGCGAGCAGTACTTC
TRBV19	TRBJ1-2	NA	NA	CASSRGGPGNYGYTF	TGTGCCAGTAGTAGGGGAGGCCCAGGGAACTATGGCTACACCTTC
TRBV19	TRBJ2-7	once	TRBD2	CASRTSGGALYEQYF	TGTGCCAGCAGGACTAGCGGGGGGGCTCTCTACGAGCAGTACTTC
TRBV4-1	TRBJ1-1	few	NA	CASSQETVMNTEAFF	TGCGCCAGCAGCCAAGAGACAGTGATGAACACTGAAGCTTTCTTT
TRBV2	TRBJ1-1	NA	NA	CASSTRQEEAFF	TGTGCCAGCAGTACCAGACAGGAAGAAGCTTTCTTT
TRBV28	TRBJ1-6	NA	NA	CASSLGAGPIGSLHF	TGTGCCAGCAGTTTAGGGGCAGGCCCCATAGGGTCCCTCCACTTT
TRBV30	TRBJ1-2	NA	NA	CAWRTSNGYTF	TGTGCCTGGAGAACATCCAATGGCTACACCTTC
TRBV7-6	TRBJ2-3	NA	TRBD1	CASSLAGQETDTQYF	TGTGCCAGCAGCTTAGCCGGACAGGAAACAGATACGCAGTATTTT
TRBV7-9	TRBJ2-7	NA	TRBD1	CASSLRSGGSYEQYF	TGTGCCAGCAGCTTACGTTCAGGGGGCTCATACGAGCAGTACTTC
TRBV2	TRBJ2-1	NA	TRBD1	CASAEGQGERNEQFF	TGTGCCAGCGCGGAAGGACAGGGAGAAAGAAATGAGCAGTTCTTC
TRBV28	TRBJ1-4	once	TRBD1	CASSYYRGNFNEKLFF	TGTGCCAGCAGCTACTACAGGGGGAATTTCAATGAAAAACTGTTTTTT
TRBV30	TRBJ1-2	NA	NA	CAWSVMRGGYTF	TGTGCCTGGAGTGTTATGCGGGGTGGCTACACCTTC
TRBV15	TRBJ1-2	NA	TRBD1	CATSRSGQGYYGYTF	TGTGCCACCAGCAGATCCGGACAGGGTTATTATGGCTACACCTTC
TRBV27	TRBJ1-1	NA	TRBD1	CASSLNRGLSEAFF	TGTGCCAGCAGTTTAAACAGGGGGCTGAGTGAAGCTTTCTTT
TRBV25-1	TRBJ2-3	NA	TRBD2	CATSTSGGFTDTQYF	TGTGCCACCTCGACTAGCGGGGGGTTCACAGATACGCAGTATTTT
TRBV5-4	TRBJ1-6	NA	NA	CASSLDLQGASPLHF	TGTGCCAGCAGCTTGGATCTCCAGGGCGCATCACCCCTCCACTTT